The 17 T cell receptor beta chains reported below all come from one sample, sequenced in a study of human T cells and chemical hapten exposure. Regarding time point: healthy volunteer bleed at 2 weeks. Before extraction, the whole blood was not fractionated, and total RNA was taken from it. TCRdb ran MiXCR on the RACE reads and lists one entry per CDR3 protein. The sample consists of roughly 120,000 distinct CDR3 sequences, roughly 9% of them appearing once. Sequencing input: whole blood. All receptors come from a male donor in good health. Some clones in this sample may be carry-over from other donors' samples.

Many counts were recorded for this clonotype. The chain recombines TRBV19 with TRBJ1-5, with a possible D match to TRBD1 (6 bases). CDR1 is LNHDA and CDR2 is SQIVND in the germline V gene (reference sequence). The CDR3 loop spans 13 amino acids. With 3 bases removed from V and 7 bases from J, the gap between germline ends came to 10 bases. The CDR3 DNA reads as TGTGCCAGTAGTATGGCAGGGGAGCAGCCCCAGCATTTT. Protein: CASSMAGEQPQHF.

This clonotype was found a few times. This chain uses TRBV10-3 with TRBJ2-3, with D possibly being TRBD2 (5 bases). Germline V gene lookup returns CDR1 ENHRY and CDR2 SYGVKD. V dropped 3 bases and J dropped 0 bases, with 13 bases sitting between them. The CDR3 covers 16 residues. CDR3 sequence (DNA): TGTGCCATCAGTGACTCTCTAGCTCGTAGCACAGATACGCAGTATTTT. It yields the protein CAISDSLARSTDTQYF.

This clonotype was observed many times. The rearrangement uses TRBV7-9 and TRBJ1-1, with D hard to call. The germline V gene has CDR1 SEHNR and CDR2 FQNEAQ (reference sequence). The V end was cut by 1 base, the J end by 7 bases, with 4 bases between. The CDR3 length is 11 residues. The chain's CDR3 is CASSLDGEAFF. CDR3 DNA: TGTGCCAGCAGCTTAGACGGTGAAGCTTTCTTT. The full variable domain, its missing parts supplied by reference TRBV7-9 and TRBJ1-1, is DTGVSQNPRHKITKRGQNVTFRCDPISEHNRLYWYRQTLGQGPEFLTYFQNEAQLEKSRLLSDRFSAERPKGSFSTLEIQRTEQGDSAMYLCASSLDGEAFFGQGTRLTVV.

This clonotype was picked up many times. The rearrangement joins TRBV7-8 to TRBJ2-2; 10 bases line up with TRBD2. CDR1 is SGHVS and CDR2 is FQNEAQ in the germline V gene. The length of the CDR3 is 18 residues. J gave up 0 bases and V 2 bases, and 6 bases lay outside the gene matches. For the CDR3, the DNA is TGTGCCAGCAGCTTACTAGCGGGAGTTTTTCCGAACACCGGGGAGCTGTTTTTT. Translation: CASSLLAGVFPNTGELFF.

The chain recombines TRBV20-1 with TRBJ2-2, with D perhaps TRBD1 (6 bases). Per germline, CDR1 DFQATT and CDR2 SNEGSKA (reference sequence). Trimming shortened V by 1 base and J by 0 bases, and 12 bases separated the two germline ends. CDR3 length equals 16 residues. CDR3 in amino acids: CSARVPGTSNTGELFF. The CDR3 coding sequence is TGCAGTGCTAGAGTTCCGGGGACATCGAACACCGGGGAGCTGTTTTTT.

The sample holds many counts of this clonotype. V usage is TRBV6-2 or TRBV6-3 and J usage is TRBJ2-7; TRBD2 matches 10 bases. This CDR3 region has 14 residues. The germline V gene encodes CDR1 MNHEY and CDR2 SVGEGT. V shed 6 bases, J shed 2 bases, and the junction held 4 bases outside the gene matches. The CDR3 is CASSLGTSAYEQYF. The CDR3 DNA follows: TGTGCCAGCAGCTTAGGGACTAGCGCCTACGAGCAGTACTTC.

The chain has TRBV9 and TRBJ1-6; 8 bases fit TRBD1. Germline lookup yields CDR1 SGDLS and CDR2 YYNGEE. CDR3 length equals 17 residues. V lost 0 bases and J lost 9; bases outside the gene matches: 11. The CDR3 sequence is CASSVDPRTGRGSPLHF. In nucleotides, the CDR3 is TGTGCCAGCAGCGTAGACCCCAGGACAGGGCGGGGTTCACCCCTCCACTTT.

This clonotype was recorded a few times. The rearrangement joins TRBV7-9 to TRBJ2-5, with D perhaps being TRBD1 or TRBD2 (5 bases each). The CDR3 runs to 14 residues. The V and J ends lost 5 bases and 4 bases respectively, with 14 bases between them. Germline V gene data show CDR1 as SEHNR and CDR2 as FQNEAQ (reference sequence). The CDR3 DNA follows: TGTGCCAGCAGCAAATGGGACGGTCTAGAGACCCAGTACTTC. This gives the protein CASSKWDGLETQYF.

This clonotype was seen at least ten times. The chain links TRBV10-3 to TRBJ2-5; 12 bases are shared with TRBD2. Germline lookup yields CDR1 ENHRY and CDR2 SYGVKD. J gave up 3 bases and V 6 bases, and 5 bases lay outside the gene matches. The CDR3 has 15 residues. CDR3 sequence: CAISRLAGAKETQYF. The CDR3 DNA is TGTGCCATCAGCAGACTAGCGGGGGCAAAAGAGACCCAGTACTTC.

Comments on this clonotype: The junction departs from germline at one end; a sequencing error may be responsible. V is TRBV7-9 and J is TRBJ2-7; TRBD2 aligns across 9 bases. The germline V gene encodes CDR1 SEHNR and CDR2 FQNEAQ (reference sequence). This CDR3 comprises 16 residues. CDR3 in amino acids: CTSSSVIGSGGYEQYF. Here the CDR3 DNA reads TGTACCAGCAGCTCGGTGATAGGTAGCGGGGGCTACGAGCAGTACTTC.

The CDR3 loop is CASSLALAGANEQFF. For the CDR3, the DNA is TGTGCCAGCAGCTTAGCTCTAGCGGGAGCGAATGAGCAGTTCTTC. J is TRBJ2-1 and V is TRBV11-2, with 10 bases matching TRBD2. The length of the CDR3 is 15 residues. The V gene end was trimmed by 1 base and the J gene end by 7 bases; junction bases not matched to a gene: 4. CDR1 and CDR2 from the germline V gene are SGHAT and FQNNGV.

This clonotype was found many times. V usage is TRBV7-2 and J usage is TRBJ2-7; possibly TRBD2 for D (5 bases). Trimming shortened V by 4 bases and J by 4 bases, and 8 bases separated the two germline ends. CDR3 length equals 12 residues. Germline lookup yields CDR1 SGHTA and CDR2 FQGNSA. CDR3 residues: CASSSSGYEQYF. In DNA form, the CDR3 reads TGTGCCAGCAGCTCATCGGGGTACGAGCAGTACTTC.

This clonotype has a count of ten or more. The chain uses TRBV2 and TRBJ2-7; D unclear. V was clipped by 5 bases and J by 0 bases, with 8 bases between them. Germline V gene lookup returns CDR1 SNHLY and CDR2 FYNNEI. This CDR3 comprises 13 residues. CDR3 nucleotide sequence: TGTGCCAGCAGTAGAGTTCCCTCCTACGAGCAGTACTTC. Translated: CASSRVPSYEQYF.

This clonotype was detected many times. The chain combines TRBV7-9 with TRBJ1-1; D perhaps matches TRBD1 (5 bases). This CDR3 is built from 14 residues. V lost 0 bases and J 2 bases, leaving 7 bases between the germline ends. Germline V gene lookup returns CDR1 SEHNR and CDR2 FQNEAQ (reference sequence). CDR3 bases: TGTGCCAGCAGCTTAGCCGGGGCTAACACTGAAGCTTTCTTT. As protein: CASSLAGANTEAFF.

CDR3 DNA sequence: TGTGCCAGCAGTGAGCGAGGGACCGGGGATGCCAAAAACATTCAGTACTTC. Protein: CASSERGTGDAKNIQYF. The chain is built from TRBV2 and TRBJ2-4; D tentatively fits TRBD1 or TRBD2 (5 bases each). The CDR3 is made up of 17 amino acids. V was trimmed by 3 bases and J by 1 base, leaving 16 bases between them. The germline gives CDR1 SNHLY, CDR2 FYNNEI.

This clonotype was seen only a few times. The chain has TRBV18 and TRBJ2-2; D unresolved. V shed 3 bases and J shed 4 bases, with 9 bases lying between them. The CDR3 has 14 amino acids. The germline V gene has CDR1 KGHSH and CDR2 LQKENI. The CDR3 DNA reads as TGTGCCAGCTCACCGGACGGGTTCACCGGGGAGCTGTTTTTT. It is translated as CASSPDGFTGELFF. Complete variable domain (other parts from reference TRBV18 and TRBJ2-2): NAGVMQNPRHLVRRRGQEARLRCSPMKGHSHVYWYRQLPEEGLKFMVYLQKENIIDESGMPKERFSAEFPKEGPSILRIQQVVRGDSAAYFCASSPDGFTGELFFGEGSRLTVL.

This clonotype has just a few counts. The genes are TRBV29-1 and TRBJ2-1; the match to TRBD1 covers 7 bases. Germline V gene lookup returns CDR1 SQVTM and CDR2 ANQGSEA. The CDR3 has 13 residues. V shed 2 bases and J 8 bases; nucleotides not matched to a gene: 6. CDR3 region: CSVENPQGDEQFF. The CDR3 nucleotides are TGCAGCGTTGAAAACCCGCAGGGGGATGAGCAGTTCTTC.